This TCR beta chain was recorded in a study of blood T cell repertoires in COVID-19. Using immunoSEQ multiplex PCR, the repertoire was profiled, and TCRdb retains in-frame clones only, with some absent. The repertoire holds about 130,000 clones, with around 89% as singletons. This clonotype was sampled from a man aged 65-85 years with active COVID-19. Sequenced sample: peripheral blood.

CDR3: CASSPSGLRYEQYF. CDR3 coding DNA: TGTGCCAGCTCACCGTCGGGACTAAGGTACGAGCAGTACTTC. The rearrangement links TRBV18 to TRBJ2-7; 7 bases match TRBD2. CDR3 size: 14 residues. The V and J ends lost 3 bases and 4 bases, in that order; junction bases with no gene match: 6. Germline V gives CDR1 KGHSH, CDR2 LQKENI.